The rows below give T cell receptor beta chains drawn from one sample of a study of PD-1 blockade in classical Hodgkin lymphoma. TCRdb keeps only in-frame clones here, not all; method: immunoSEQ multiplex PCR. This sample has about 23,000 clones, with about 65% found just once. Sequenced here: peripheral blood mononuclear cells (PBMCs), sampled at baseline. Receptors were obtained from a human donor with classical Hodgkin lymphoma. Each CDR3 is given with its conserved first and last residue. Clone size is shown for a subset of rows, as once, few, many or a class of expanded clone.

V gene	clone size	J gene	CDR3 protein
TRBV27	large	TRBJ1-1	CASSLVVNTEAFF
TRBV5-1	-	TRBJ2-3	CASSSGVDTQYF
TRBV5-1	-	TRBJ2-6	CASSFQPLSGANVLTF
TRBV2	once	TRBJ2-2	CASSEWAGSFTGELFF
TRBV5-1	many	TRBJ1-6	CASSRDWGHNSPLHF
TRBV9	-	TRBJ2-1	CASSVEVAGNEQFF
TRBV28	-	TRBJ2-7	CASSFILEQYF
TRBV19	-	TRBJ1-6	CASTSLGQSTGSPLHF
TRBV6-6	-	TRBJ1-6	CASRRQGESHSPLHF
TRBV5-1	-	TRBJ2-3	CASNNFLAGETDTQYF
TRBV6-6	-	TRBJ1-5	CASSPTQGPQHF
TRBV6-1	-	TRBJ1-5	CASSEGGTGVQPQHF
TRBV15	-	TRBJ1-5	CATGTSNQPQHF
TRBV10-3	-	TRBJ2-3	CAIREGRSDTQYF
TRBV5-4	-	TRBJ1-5	CASSLVVTGVQPQHF
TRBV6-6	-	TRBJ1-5	CASSNSNQPQHF
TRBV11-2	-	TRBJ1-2	CASSLAPGTRANYGYTF
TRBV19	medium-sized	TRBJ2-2	CASSITPLVSGELFF
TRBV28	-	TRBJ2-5	CASSLGYQETQYF
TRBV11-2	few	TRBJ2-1	CASSLWAGPNEQFF
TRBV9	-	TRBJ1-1	CASGEGQGFPEAFF
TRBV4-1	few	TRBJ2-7	CASSQAGVSYEQYF
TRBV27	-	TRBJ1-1	CASSLSGVMNTEAFF
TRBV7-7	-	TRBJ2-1	CASSSRVGSEQFF
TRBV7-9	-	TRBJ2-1	CASSRRDSAVTTNEQFF
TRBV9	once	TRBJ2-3	CASSAPFRGGTDTQYF
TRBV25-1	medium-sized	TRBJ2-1	CASSERAEQFF
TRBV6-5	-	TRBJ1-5	CAISGGSGPQHF
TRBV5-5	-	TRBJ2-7	CASSLADPGQGYEQYF
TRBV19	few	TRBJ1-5	CASSITQPQHF
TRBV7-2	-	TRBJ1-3	CASSLGPSSGNTIYF
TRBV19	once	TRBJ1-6	CASSQLQGNGSPLHF
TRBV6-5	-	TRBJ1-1	CASSYFGTGAQREAFF
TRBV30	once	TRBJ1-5	CAWSAFKDREGAISPSIF
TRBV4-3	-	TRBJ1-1	CASSPRDRGPRNTEAFF
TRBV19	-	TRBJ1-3	CASRKSGAGNTIYF
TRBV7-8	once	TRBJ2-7	CASSLSGYEQYF
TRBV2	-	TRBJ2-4	CASRTQENIQYF
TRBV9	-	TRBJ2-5	CASNVGQEVWETQYF
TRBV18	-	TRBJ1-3	CASSRQDRGPGNTIYF
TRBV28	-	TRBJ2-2	CASSLRETNTGELFF
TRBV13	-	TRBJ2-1	CASTRASGLYNEQFF
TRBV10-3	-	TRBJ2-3	CASSYSTSTDTQYF
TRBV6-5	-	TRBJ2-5	CASSPRDSQETQYF
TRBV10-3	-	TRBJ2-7	CAGSVAGVIEQYF
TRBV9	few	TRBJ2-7	CASSVGLGLARESYEQYF
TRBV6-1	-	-	CASSEAGGSYEQYF
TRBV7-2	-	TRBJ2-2	CASSPGQVAGELFF
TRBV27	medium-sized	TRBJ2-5	CASSLSDTGSGETQYF
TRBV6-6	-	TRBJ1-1	CASSLGTEAFF
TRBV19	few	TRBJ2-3	CASRTLGGRHAGTDTQYF
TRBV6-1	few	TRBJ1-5	CASSVQAEPQHF